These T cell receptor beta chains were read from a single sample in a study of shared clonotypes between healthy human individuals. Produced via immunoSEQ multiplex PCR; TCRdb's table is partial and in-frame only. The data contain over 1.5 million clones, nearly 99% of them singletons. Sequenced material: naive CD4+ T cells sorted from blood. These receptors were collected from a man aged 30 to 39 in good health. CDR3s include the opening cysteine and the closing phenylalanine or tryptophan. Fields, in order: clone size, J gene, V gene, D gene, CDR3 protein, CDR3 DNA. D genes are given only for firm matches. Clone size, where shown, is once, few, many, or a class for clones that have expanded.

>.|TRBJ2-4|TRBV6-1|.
CATEVLAKNIQYF
TGTGCCACCGAGGTCCTAGCCAAAAACATTCAGTACTTC
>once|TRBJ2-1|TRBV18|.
CASSPTASVDEQFF
TGTGCCAGCTCACCAACGGCTAGCGTGGATGAGCAGTTCTTC
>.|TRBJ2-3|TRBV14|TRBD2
CASSRKRSSSGNLWGTDTQYF
TGTGCCAGCAGCCGGAAGAGAAGCTCTAGCGGGAATCTTTGGGGCACAGATACGCAGTATTTT
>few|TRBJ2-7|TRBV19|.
CASSTILGHEQYF
TGTGCCAGTAGTACAATCCTGGGGCACGAGCAGTACTTC
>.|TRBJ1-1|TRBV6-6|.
CASSYSGEAFF
TGTGCCAGCAGTTACTCGGGAGAAGCTTTCTTT
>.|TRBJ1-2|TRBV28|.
CASNQGVGYGYTF
TGTGCCAGCAATCAAGGGGTTGGCTATGGCTACACCTTC
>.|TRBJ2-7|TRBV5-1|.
CASSPGGPPNEQYF
TGCGCCAGCAGCCCCGGGGGACCTCCAAACGAGCAGTACTTC
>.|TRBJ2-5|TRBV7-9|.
CADNVGAETQYF
TGTGCCGATAATGTAGGTGCGGAGACCCAGTACTTC
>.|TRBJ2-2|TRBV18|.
CASSGVAGTSNTGELFF
TGTGCCAGCTCGGGGGTCGCCGGGACATCGAACACCGGGGAGCTGTTTTTT
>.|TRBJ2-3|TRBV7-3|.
CASSLTFSGTDTQYF
TGTGCCAGCAGCTTAACGTTTAGCGGCACAGATACGCAGTATTTT
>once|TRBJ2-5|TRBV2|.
CASSDGTYQETQYF
TGTGCCAGCAGTGATGGAACGTACCAAGAGACCCAGTACTTC
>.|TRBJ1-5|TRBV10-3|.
CAISERALEGNQPQHF
TGTGCCATCAGTGAAAGGGCACTAGAAGGCAATCAGCCCCAGCATTTT
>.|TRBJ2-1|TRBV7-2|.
CASSPDRYSYNEQFF
TGTGCCAGCAGCCCTGACAGGTACTCCTACAATGAGCAGTTCTTC
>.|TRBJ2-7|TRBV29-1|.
CSVARGRTYEQYF
TGCAGCGTTGCCCGGGGGCGGACCTACGAGCAGTACTTC
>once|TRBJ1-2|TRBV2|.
CASSAFPTGNYGYTF
TGTGCCAGCAGTGCTTTTCCAACGGGTAACTATGGCTACACCTTC
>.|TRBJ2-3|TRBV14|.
CASSPGRVSTDTQYF
TGTGCCAGCAGCCCAGGACGGGTGAGCACAGATACGCAGTATTTT
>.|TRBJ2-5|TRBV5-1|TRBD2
CASGRTSGNTGETQYF
TGCGCCAGCGGAAGGACTAGCGGGAATACGGGGGAGACCCAGTACTTC
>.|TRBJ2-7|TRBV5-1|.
CASSSLGQIYEQYF
TGCGCCAGCAGCTCACTGGGACAAATCTACGAGCAGTACTTC
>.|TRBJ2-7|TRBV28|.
CASSLTVYEQYF
TGTGCCAGCAGTTTAACGGTTTACGAGCAGTACTTC
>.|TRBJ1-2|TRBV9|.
CASSARHTANYGYTF
TGTGCCAGCAGCGCCAGACATACCGCTAACTATGGCTACACCTTC
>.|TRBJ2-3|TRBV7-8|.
CASSQPPRGRFTDTQYF
TGTGCCAGCAGCCAACCCCCCAGGGGTCGGTTTACAGATACGCAGTATTTT